This T cell receptor beta chain was retrieved from a study of cytomegalovirus exposure and HLA in healthy donors. Separation from the approximately 660-subject first cohort characterized the 120-subject validation cohort, to which the donors belonged. Study-level results: Reports showed the classifier diagnosing cytomegalovirus status with high specificity and sensitivity. The TCR clusters that emerged in the first cohort tended, a later analysis found, to co-occur in the approximately 110 validation repertoires.

For this clone: Its target is not known.

TCRdb's table, derived via immunoSEQ multiplex PCR, lists solely in-frame clones and lacks some. This sample carries about 78,000 clones, 90% to 97% of them seen once, and the ten largest clones take over 1.5%. Per the germline V gene, CDR1 is LNHDA and CDR2 is SQIVND (reference sequence). The CDR3 consists of 16 residues. The V gene end was trimmed by 7 bases and the J gene end by 5 bases; junction bases not matched to a gene: 9. The clonotype was recovered from a man aged 18 to 30 in good health and CMV-seropositive. Sequences were obtained from PBMCs. This chain uses TRBV19 with TRBJ2-1, with TRBD2 matching 12 bases. As DNA, the CDR3 is TGTGCCAGTAATGGACTAGCGGGACCCAGCGACAATGAGCAGTTCTTC. This gives the protein CASNGLAGPSDNEQFF.